This T cell receptor beta chain was captured in a study of cytomegalovirus exposure and HLA in healthy donors. Findings and limits, study-wide: Analyses of presence/absence relied on an assumption of roughly uniform sequencing depth across donors. In vitro confirmation showed three CMV-associated chains to be CMV antigen specific. The Asian-associated ancestry cluster reportedly had fewer N-insertions than the roughly 670-donor mean in a later analysis.

When sampled, the donors appeared nominally healthy, though they likely had unrecorded immune exposures. PCR involved 60 Vbeta and 13 Jbeta primers. Data came from immunoSEQ multiplex PCR; TCRdb stores just in-frame clones and leaves some out. The sample holds over 80,000 clones, 55% to 75% seen once. Germline V CDR1 and CDR2: MDHEN, SYDVKM. This CDR3 spans 15 amino acids. V was clipped by 3 bases and J by 1 base, with 11 bases between them. Details on this clone: Its specificity is not known.

The chain employs TRBV28 and TRBJ2-3, with D uncertain. The sequencing input was PBMCs. The TCR sequence derives from a young woman in good health and CMV-seropositive. In nucleotides, the CDR3 is TGTGCCAGCAGTTTGCGTCTTACTCGCACAGATACGCAGTATTTT. Its protein is CASSLRLTRTDTQYF.